The 3 T cell receptor beta chains below were found in one sample sequenced in a study of long-term antiretroviral therapy in people with HIV. At survey level, the immunoSEQ assay was run in its v3.0 version. Sequencing was performed with immunoSEQ multiplex PCR; in TCRdb, only in-frame clones are kept and a portion is missing. Of tens of thousands of clones listed, roughly 89% are singletons. The sample consisted of unsorted PBMCs, taken 0.4 years after starting antiretroviral therapy. The receptors shown here come from a man aged 18 to 30 with HIV.

The chain recombines TRBV9 with TRBJ2-5, with D tentatively TRBD1 or TRBD2 (6 bases each). V shed 0 bases and J shed 3 bases, with 9 bases lying between them. Germline V gene sequence: CDR1 SGDLS, CDR2 YYNGEE. The CDR3 spans 14 residues. The CDR3 protein is CASSVGGGKETQYF. The CDR3 region has the DNA TGTGCCAGCAGCGTAGGAGGGGGGAAAGAGACCCAGTACTTC.

The chain joins TRBV19 to TRBJ1-2; TRBD1 matches at 9 bases. The CDR3 extends over 14 amino acids. The germline gives CDR1 LNHDA, CDR2 SQIVND (reference sequence). The ends lost 5 bases at V and 0 bases at J; junction bases unmatched: 1. The DNA of the CDR3 is TGTGCCAGTAGTTGGGACAGGGCTAACTATGGCTACACCTTC. Encoded protein: CASSWDRANYGYTF.

The chain couples TRBV5-1 to TRBJ2-7; a weak D match, TRBD2 (5 bases). Per the germline V gene, CDR1 is SGHRS and CDR2 is YFSETQ. V shed 7 bases and J shed 0 bases, with 14 bases lying between them. The CDR3 has 14 amino acids. CDR3 in DNA: TGCGCCAGCGCGGACCGGGGTAACTCCTACGAGCAGTACTTC. Translating it yields CASADRGNSYEQYF.